Below are 17 T cell receptor beta chains sequenced from a single sample in a study of cytomegalovirus exposure and HLA in healthy donors. Sequencing was performed with immunoSEQ multiplex PCR; in TCRdb, only in-frame clones are kept and a portion is missing. This table has over 85,000 clones, 70% to 90% appearing once. Sequenced: PBMCs. The origin of the receptors is a woman aged 25 to 39 in good health and CMV-seropositive.

The chain is built from TRBV5-1 and TRBJ2-2, with D tentatively TRBD1 (5 bases). Trimming took 5 bases from V and 4 from J, leaving 12 bases between them. CDR3 size: 14 residues. CDR1 is SGHRS and CDR2 is YFSETQ in the germline V gene. CDR3 DNA: TGCGCCAGCAGAGTTAGGGGTAGCACCGGGGAGCTGTTTTTT. Amino acid sequence: CASRVRGSTGELFF.

The chain employs TRBV2 and TRBJ1-1, with 9 bases lining up with TRBD1. With 8 bases clipped from V and 5 bases from J, the junction kept 21 bases outside the gene matches. Germline loops: CDR1 SNHLY, CDR2 FYNNEI. The CDR3 consists of 18 residues. The CDR3 nucleotides read TGTGCCAGCGGCTGGACAGGTGGAGGGGACAGGGCGGGAACTGAAGCTTTCTTT. Translation: CASGWTGGGDRAGTEAFF.

The chain carries TRBV7-9 and TRBJ1-2; no reliable D call. This CDR3 is built from 16 residues. Deletions cut 3 bases from V and 0 bases from J, with 14 bases between. The germline V gene encodes CDR1 SEHNR and CDR2 FQNEAQ (reference sequence). The CDR3, as DNA: TGTGCCAGCAGCTTTCCAACCGGGTCCTCTAACTATGGCTACACCTTC. Encoded protein: CASSFPTGSSNYGYTF.

The V and J genes are TRBV5-1 and TRBJ1-1; a possible D gene is TRBD1 (6 bases). This CDR3 spans 13 amino acids. V was shortened by 4 bases and J by 1 base, with 8 bases between the two germline ends. Germline V gene lookup returns CDR1 SGHRS and CDR2 YFSETQ. CDR3 protein: CASSRTANTEAFF. For the CDR3, the DNA is TGCGCCAGCAGCAGGACAGCGAACACTGAAGCTTTCTTT.

This clone was found a few times. The chain joins TRBV7-2 to TRBJ2-5; a weak D match, TRBD1 (5 bases). Looked up from germline, CDR1 is SGHTA and CDR2 is FQGNSA. V was cut by 8 bases and J by 3 bases, with 22 bases left in between. The CDR3 extends over 16 amino acids. This chain's CDR3 is CASGLHGRGREETQYF. Here the CDR3 DNA reads TGTGCCAGCGGCCTCCACGGTAGGGGCCGAGAAGAGACCCAGTACTTC.

This clone was observed once. The chain links TRBV9 to TRBJ1-3; D uncertain. Germline V gene sequence: CDR1 SGDLS, CDR2 YYNGEE. The CDR3 extends over 16 amino acids. Deletions cut 0 bases from V and 0 bases from J, with 10 bases between. CDR3 residues: CASSVDGRPSGNTIYF. In DNA, the CDR3 is TGTGCCAGCAGCGTAGACGGCAGGCCCTCTGGAAACACCATATATTTT.

The CDR3 bases are TGTGCCAGCAGTTTAGGGGACAGGGTCAAGTCTTCCGATCAGCCCCAGCATTTT. Translating it yields CASSLGDRVKSSDQPQHF. J is TRBJ1-5 and V is TRBV28; 9 positions match TRBD1. The trim removed 2 bases at V and 5 bases at J, leaving 13 bases unmatched. The length of the CDR3 is 18 residues. Germline values: CDR1 MDHEN, CDR2 SYDVKM.

This clone occurred once. The rearrangement links TRBV7-9 to TRBJ2-7; 7 bases agree with TRBD1. V trimming: 1 base; J trimming: 12 bases; junction bases outside the gene matches: 0. The V gene's germline CDR1 is SEHNR and CDR2 FQNEAQ (reference sequence). CDR3 length equals 10 residues. For the CDR3, the DNA is TGTGCCAGCAGCTTAGGGGACAGGTACTTC. Translating gives CASSLGDRYF.

The chain combines TRBV19 with TRBJ1-1; D not certain. The CDR3 sequence is 16 residues long. The germline gives CDR1 LNHDA, CDR2 SQIVND (reference sequence). Trimming stripped 3 bases from V and 1 base from J, with 15 bases between. As DNA, the CDR3 is TGTGCCAGTAGTATGTTTAGTCGGGGTGGGAACACTGAAGCTTTCTTT. Translation: CASSMFSRGGNTEAFF.

The J gene is TRBJ2-7, the V gene TRBV5-6; D may be TRBD2 (5 bases). Germline CDR1 and CDR2: SGHDT and YYEEEE. This CDR3 is built from 14 residues. V was pared by 4 bases and J by 0 bases, with 11 bases between. CDR3: CASSSLGSSYEQYF. Written as DNA, the CDR3 is TGTGCCAGCAGCAGCCTGGGGAGCTCCTACGAGCAGTACTTC. The variable domain in full, completed from reference TRBV5-6 and TRBJ2-7, reads DAGVTQSPTHLIKTRGQQVTLRCSPKSGHDTVSWYQQALGQGPQFIFQYYEEEERQRGNFPDRFSGHQFPNYSSELNVNALLLGDSALYLCASSSLGSSYEQYFGPGTRLTVT.

This chain uses TRBV11-2 with TRBJ2-1; 7 bases fit TRBD1. The junction had 14 bases not matched to a gene; V was cut back by 4 bases and J by 8 bases. In germline, CDR1 is SGHAT, CDR2 FQNNGV. The CDR3 is made up of 16 amino acids. Written as DNA, the CDR3 is TGTGCCAGCAGCTCAACAGGGGTATCATCTTGGGATGAGCAGTTCTTC. Translation: CASSSTGVSSWDEQFF.

The chain recombines TRBV5-1 with TRBJ2-1; perhaps TRBD1 as D (6 bases). Trimming removed 3 bases at V and 5 bases at J, with 18 bases between. The CDR3 has 16 residues. The germline V gene has CDR1 SGHRS and CDR2 YFSETQ. As DNA, the CDR3 is TGCGCCAGCAGCTATTTCGACAGGAACACACACAATGAGCAGTTCTTC. Amino acid sequence: CASSYFDRNTHNEQFF. Based on the CDR3 plus reference TRBV5-1 and TRBJ2-1, the full variable domain is KAGVTQTPRYLIKTRGQQVTLSCSPISGHRSVSWYQQTPGQGLQFLFEYFSETQRNKGNFPGRFSGRQFSNSRSEMNVSTLELGDSALYLCASSYFDRNTHNEQFFGPGTRLTVL.

This chain joins TRBV2 and TRBJ2-1; TRBD2 matches at 11 bases. CDR3 size: 16 residues. With 2 bases clipped from V and 7 bases from J, the junction kept 7 bases outside the gene matches. Germline assignment: CDR1 SNHLY and CDR2 FYNNEI. CDR3 loop: CASSEWVSGGANEQFF. DNA of the CDR3: TGTGCCAGCAGTGAATGGGTTAGCGGGGGGGCAAATGAGCAGTTCTTC.

This clone was observed once. The V gene is TRBV7-9, the J gene TRBJ1-2, with TRBD1 identical over 7 bases. Unmatched junction bases numbered 6, after V lost 0 bases and J lost 8 bases. This CDR3 is built from 14 residues. From germline, CDR1 is SEHNR and CDR2 FQNEAQ (reference sequence). CDR3 sequence: CASSLAGGNGGYTF. CDR3 bases: TGTGCCAGCAGCTTAGCAGGGGGCAATGGCGGCTACACCTTC. Variable domain in full (rest from reference TRBV7-9 and TRBJ1-2): DTGVSQNPRHKITKRGQNVTFRCDPISEHNRLYWYRQTLGQGPEFLTYFQNEAQLEKSRLLSDRFSAERPKGSFSTLEIQRTEQGDSAMYLCASSLAGGNGGYTFGSGTRLTVV.

The chain employs TRBV6-1 and TRBJ2-7, with 15 bases fitting TRBD2. Germline V gene data show CDR1 as MNHNS and CDR2 as SASEGT. The CDR3 loop spans 14 amino acids. The V and J ends lost 3 bases and 12 bases, in that order; junction bases with no gene match: 6. The CDR3 here is CASSEGTSGRFLYF. CDR3 DNA: TGTGCCAGCAGTGAGGGGACTAGCGGGAGGTTCTTGTACTTC.

The rearrangement links TRBV19 to TRBJ1-5, with 8 bases lining up with TRBD1. V gave up 5 bases and J gave up 4 bases; unmatched junction bases: 16. This CDR3 region has 18 residues. Looked up from germline, CDR1 is LNHDA and CDR2 is SQIVND (reference sequence). The CDR3 nucleotides are TGTGCCAGTAGTCGCTCCCTGGGGTCAGGGGGCAGTAATCAGCCCCAGCATTTT. It is translated as CASSRSLGSGGSNQPQHF.

This clone has just one count. Other DNA sequences from this sample encode an identical CDR3 as well. CDR3 DNA sequence: TGCGCCAGCAGCTGGGGTCGGGGGGTCACTGAAGCTTTCTTT. Its protein product is CASSWGRGVTEAFF. This chain uses TRBV5-1 with TRBJ1-1; TRBD1 might be the D (5 bases). CDR1 and CDR2 from the germline V gene are SGHRS and YFSETQ. CDR3 length equals 14 residues. Trimming took 3 bases from V and 4 from J, leaving 13 bases between them.